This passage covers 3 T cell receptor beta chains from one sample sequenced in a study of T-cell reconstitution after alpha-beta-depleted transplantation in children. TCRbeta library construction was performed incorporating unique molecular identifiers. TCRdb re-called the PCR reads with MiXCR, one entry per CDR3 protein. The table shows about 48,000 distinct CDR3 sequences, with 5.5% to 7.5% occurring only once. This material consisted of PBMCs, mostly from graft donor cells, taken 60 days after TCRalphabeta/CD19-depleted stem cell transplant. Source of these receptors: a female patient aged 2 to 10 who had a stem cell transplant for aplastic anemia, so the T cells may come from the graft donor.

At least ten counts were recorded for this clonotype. CDR3: CASSDFASQGYTQYF. For the CDR3, the DNA is TGTGCCAGCAGTGATTTTGCGTCACAGGGATATACGCAGTATTTT. The V gene is TRBV6-1, the J gene TRBJ2-3, with a possible D match to TRBD1 (6 bases). Germline V gene data show CDR1 as MNHNS and CDR2 as SASEGT. The CDR3 covers 15 residues. V lost 3 bases and J 7 bases, leaving 17 bases between the germline ends.

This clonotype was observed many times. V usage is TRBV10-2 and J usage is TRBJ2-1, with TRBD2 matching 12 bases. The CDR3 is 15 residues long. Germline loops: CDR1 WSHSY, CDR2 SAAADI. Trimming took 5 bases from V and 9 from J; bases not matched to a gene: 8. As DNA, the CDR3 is TGCGCCAGCAGTTCGGCTAGCGGGAGGGCAGGTGAGCAGTTCTTC. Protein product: CASSSASGRAGEQFF.

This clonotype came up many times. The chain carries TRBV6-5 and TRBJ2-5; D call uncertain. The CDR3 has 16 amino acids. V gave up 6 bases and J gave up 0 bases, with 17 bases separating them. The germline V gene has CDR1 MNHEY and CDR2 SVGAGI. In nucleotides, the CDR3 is TGTGCCAGCAGCAGGCCCGGGTCGAGGTACCAAGAGACCCAGTACTTC. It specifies CASSRPGSRYQETQYF.